This T cell receptor beta chain was captured in a study of T cell responses to AZD1222 COVID-19 vaccine. Study results and limitations: Nearly half of spike-specific TCRs reportedly go after variant regions that carry no mutations. Among those given AZD1222, only six were seropositive at baseline.

In the case of this clone: Antigen unknown.

Assay used: immunoSEQ multiplex PCR; TCRdb lists only in-frame clones, some missing. The sample shows around 80,000 clones, roughly 85% of them seen only once. CDR1 and CDR2 (germline): MDHEN, SYDVKM. The length of the CDR3 is 15 residues. J lost 5 bases, V lost 5 bases, and 11 bases had no gene match. The sequence came from an adult who received the AZD1222 COVID-19 vaccine. The chain recombines TRBV28 with TRBJ2-5; 7 nucleotides agree with TRBD1. This sample comprised peripheral blood, obtained 28 days after the second AZD1222 dose. CDR3 nucleotide sequence: TGTGCCAGCAGTCCGTGGACAGGCAGGATGGAGACCCAGTACTTC. Translation: CASSPWTGRMETQYF.